This TCR beta chain was captured by sequencing in a study of naive and memory T cell subsets. Study-wide findings and caveats: Especially in CD8 cells, naive repertoires contained a few larger clonotypes, possibly CD45RA-re-expressing memory cells. Between naive and memory subsets, TCR abundance power law exponents differed.

This clonotype has just one count. What it binds is not known. Both TRBC1 and TRBC2 were covered by a beta constant-region primer of two equimolar oligonucleotides. Ligated cDNA was amplified by four rounds of PCR with nested alpha and beta constant-region primers and SP2. Ligation attached a single-stranded oligonucleotide with a 12-nucleotide UMI and the SP2 primer to the cDNA 3' end. TCRdb re-called the UMI-ligation and nested PCR reads with MiXCR, one entry per CDR3 protein. Of 80,000 or so distinct CDR3 sequences listed, approximately 9.2% are singletons. Material: naive CD8+ T cells from blood. The receptor was isolated from a human donor in good health.

The CDR3 DNA reads TGTGCCAGCAGTTTAGCTCCAGGGGACGTCCTGACTTTC. Protein product: CASSLAPGDVLTF. V gene TRBV12-3 or TRBV12-4 combines with J gene TRBJ2-6; TRBD1 is a possible D gene (6 bases). V lost 0 bases and J lost 11, with 8 bases in between. The CDR3 extends over 13 amino acids.